The T cell receptor (beta chain) under discussion was sequenced for a study of read filtering for tumor transcriptome and immune sequencing (dated by TCRdb to about 2020). For the wider study: Of the patients in the cohort, around 18 were male and around 14 were female, and their mean age was 65.9 years, with a range of about 40 to 85. By revised international staging, fewer than ten patients were R-ISS I, some 16 were R-ISS II and 7 were R-ISS III. After DNase treatment, whole-transcriptome libraries were prepared using the TruSeq RNA Access Library Prep Kit. TCR-region mapped reads per sample ranged from about 4 to 10.27 million with IR-seq versus only about 75 to 1,400 with RNA-seq. The study compared TCR repertoires from targeted immune repertoire sequencing and bulk whole-transcriptome sequencing run on the same bone marrow samples. One main goal was a read-filtering strategy for immune repertoire data, in particular deciding whether clonotypes backed by only one read should be removed.

Beyond this particular receptor, the publication reports: The sorted CD138-negative fraction was not purified T cells but a mixed bone marrow immune population. IR-seq captured clonotypes at much higher depth and more reliably than RNA-seq, and smaller IR-seq throughput sufficed to identify most shared clonotypes. In IR-seq, single-read clonotypes were roughly 82% of clonotypes but approximately 3.2% of total reads; in RNA-seq they were 60% to 75% of clonotypes and about 41% of reads. When single-read clonotypes were removed, the proportions of shared clonotypes in IR-seq and RNA-seq correlated more strongly.

This clonotype was counted once. The antigen it binds to is not known. Since a far larger clone is one base different, this is likely a read error. Trimming costs V 6 bases and J 15 bases, and their ends lie 25 bases apart. The germline V gene sets CDR1 to SGHDT and CDR2 to YYEEEE. There are 14 amino acids in the CDR3, from cysteine to phenylalanine inclusive. The sequence is cut down to CDR3 DNA, 42 bases in frame from base 1. The Immunoverse kit was used to build TCR libraries from about 400 ng RNA, with molecular barcoded adaptors covering alpha/delta and beta/gamma chains. TCR library preparation was performed with the same RNA that was used for transcriptome sequencing. TCR libraries were sequenced on an Illumina HiSeq 4000 with 2 x 150 cycles. As for how the authors treated the data: Using MiXCR, which included quality filtering and error correction, TCR reads were aligned to human V, D, J and C references and then assembled into CDR3 clonotypes. Clonotype counts and gene usage diversity were analyzed with the tcR package in R. For inspection of raw mapping reads, RNA-seq reads were mapped by STAR aligner version 2.5.3a onto GRCh37 of the human genome. IR-seq fastq files were randomly downsampled with Seqtk 1.3 to test the effect of sequencing depth on detected clonotypes. The public reads were quality trimmed at Q25 with fastp and then assembled into clones with MiXCR by TCRdb, keeping productive beta chains. Rows with one shared CDR3 protein collapse into an entry with the most common genes and DNA. Here the V and J calls rest on TCRdb's processing, not on the authors' analysis. For this sample the table gives 100,000 to 150,000 distinct CDR3 sequences, of which over 10% were detected only once. The ten most abundant clones make up roughly 9.6% of the sample.

Bone marrow was sampled from every patient at the time of active disease. Bone marrow mononuclear cells were isolated by Ficoll-Hypaque density gradient centrifugation. Myeloma plasma cells were removed and CD138-negative cells were obtained by negative selection following labeling with CD138 magnetic microbeads on a MACS separator. The purity of the isolated cells was checked by flow cytometry with CD138 antibodies on an Attune NxT. Total RNA was extracted using TRIzol reagent and was quantified on a NanoDrop spectrophotometer. Paired RNA-seq and IR-seq were performed on each patient's CD138-negative bone marrow sample.

The material sequenced was a population of CD138-negative cells sorted from bone marrow. The cell subset or site label, read with the paper, signifies: bone marrow mononuclear cells depleted of CD138+ plasma/myeloma cells by negative magnetic selection. This sequence uses TRBV5-6 and TRBJ2-1; TRBD2 could be the D gene, as 5 bases match. This clonotype was obtained from a donor at least 40 years old with multiple myeloma. The CDR3 protein sequence reads: CASNQQTEGKAWFF. The DNA sequence is TGTGCCAGCAACCAACAGACTGAGGGTAAGGCGTGGTTCTTC.